This TCR beta chain was found in a study of T cell changes during pregnancy in multiple sclerosis. The CDR3 has 13 amino acids. Germline loops: CDR1 MNHNS, CDR2 SASEGT. The J segment lost 7 bases and the V segment lost 10 bases, leaving 12 bases of the junction unmatched. Assay used: immunoSEQ multiplex PCR; TCRdb lists only in-frame clones, some missing. The sample shows fewer than 55,000 clones, around 93% of them seen only once. This chain links TRBV6-1 with TRBJ1-2, with 7 bases identical to TRBD1. The sequences come from peripheral blood, collected after pregnancy. The TCR sequence derives from a female donor with multiple sclerosis, enrolled in a pregnancy study. The CDR3: CATDRVLEGGYTF. The CDR3 DNA reads as TGTGCCACAGACAGGGTTCTTGAGGGTGGCTACACCTTC.